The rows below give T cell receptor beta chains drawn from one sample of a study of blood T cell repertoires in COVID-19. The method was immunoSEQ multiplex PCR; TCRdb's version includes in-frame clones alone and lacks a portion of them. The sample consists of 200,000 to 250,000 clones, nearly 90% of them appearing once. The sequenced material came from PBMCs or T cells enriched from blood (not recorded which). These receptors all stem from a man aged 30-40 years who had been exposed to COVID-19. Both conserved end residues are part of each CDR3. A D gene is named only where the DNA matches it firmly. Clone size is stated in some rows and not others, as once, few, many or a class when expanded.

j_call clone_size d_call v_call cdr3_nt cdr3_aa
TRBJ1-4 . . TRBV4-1 TGCGCCAGCAGCCAACGCCCAGGGAGGTCTAATGAAAAACTGTTTTTT CASSQRPGRSNEKLFF
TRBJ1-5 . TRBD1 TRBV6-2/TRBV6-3 TGTGCCAGCAGTTCCGGGACAGGCCGTAGCCAGCCCCAGCATTTT CASSSGTGRSQPQHF
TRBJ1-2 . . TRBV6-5 TGTGCCAGCACCCCCAGGACAGTTAACTATGGCTACACCTTC CASTPRTVNYGYTF
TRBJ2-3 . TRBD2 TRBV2 TGTGCCAGCAGCGACACTAGCGGGGTCACAGATACGCAGTATTTT CASSDTSGVTDTQYF
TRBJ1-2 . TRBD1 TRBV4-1 TGCGCCAGCAGACAACAGGGGGCGCACGGCGGCTACACCTTC CASRQQGAHGGYTF
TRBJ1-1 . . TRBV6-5 TGTGCCAGCTGCGGAGCTCCTAACACTGAAGCTTTCTTT CASCGAPNTEAFF
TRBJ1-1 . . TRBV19 TGTGCCAGTAGTATAGGAGGAAGGGGTACTGAAGCTTTCTTT CASSIGGRGTEAFF
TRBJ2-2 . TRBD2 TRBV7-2 TGTGCCAGCAGCCCCCGTAGCGGGGGGGCCGGCGGGGAGCTGTTTTTT CASSPRSGGAGGELFF
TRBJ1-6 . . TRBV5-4 TGTGCCAGCAGCTTGAAGAGGAGCGTAGATTCACCCCTCCACTTT CASSLKRSVDSPLHF
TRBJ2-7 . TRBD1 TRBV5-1 TGCGCCAGCGGTACCGGGACAGGGTACGAACAGTACTTC CASGTGTGYEQYF
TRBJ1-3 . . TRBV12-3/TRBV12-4 TGTGCCAGCCTTTACTCTGGAAACACCATATATTTT CASLYSGNTIYF
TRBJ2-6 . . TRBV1 TGCACCAGCAGCCAAAAGCGGGGGGCCTTCCTCGGGGCCAACGTCCTGACTTTC CTSSQKRGAFLGANVLTF
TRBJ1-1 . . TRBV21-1 TGTGCCAGCAGCAAAGCGCGCCAAGCTTTCTTT CASSKARQAFF
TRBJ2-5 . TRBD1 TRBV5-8 TGTGCCAGCAGGGACAGGGGAGAGACCCAGTACTTC CASRDRGETQYF
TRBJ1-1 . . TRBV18 TGTGCCAGCTCACCGACAGTCCAATCGAACACTGAAGCTTTCTTT CASSPTVQSNTEAFF
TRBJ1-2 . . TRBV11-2 TGTGCCAGCAGCTTGGACACACACTATGGCTACACCTTC CASSLDTHYGYTF
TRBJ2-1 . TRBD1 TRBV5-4 TGTGCCAGCAGCTTGGGACAGGGGGGCTACAATGAGCAGTTCTTC CASSLGQGGYNEQFF
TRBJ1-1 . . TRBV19 TGTGCCAGTAGTATAAGCGGCGGGTCGAACACTGAAGCTTTCTTT CASSISGGSNTEAFF
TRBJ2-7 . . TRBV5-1 TGCGCCAGCAGCTTGGAAGTTGCGGGGAATAACTACGAGCAGTACTTC CASSLEVAGNNYEQYF
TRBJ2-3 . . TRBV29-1 TGCAGCGTCGAGTTAAGTGTGAGGAGCACAGATACGCAGTATTTT CSVELSVRSTDTQYF
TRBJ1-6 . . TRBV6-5 TGTGCCACCTCGACAGCGTATAATTCACCCCTCCACTTT CATSTAYNSPLHF
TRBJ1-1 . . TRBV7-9 TGTGCCAGCAGCTTAAGTGGCAGGAACACTGAAGCTTTCTTT CASSLSGRNTEAFF
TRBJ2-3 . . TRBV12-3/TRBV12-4 TGTGCCAGCATTGTTAGCAACACAGATACGCAGTATTTT CASIVSNTDTQYF
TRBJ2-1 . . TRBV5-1 TGCGCCAGCAGTCATTACCAGGGAAGCTCCTACAATGAGCAGTTCTTC CASSHYQGSSYNEQFF
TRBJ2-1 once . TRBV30 TGTGCCTGGAGTGTGAGGGGGTCGTCCTACAATGAGCAGTTCTTC CAWSVRGSSYNEQFF
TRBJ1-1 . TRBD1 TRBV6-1 TGTGCCAGCAGTGAACTGGGACAGATGAACACTGAAGCTTTCTTT CASSELGQMNTEAFF
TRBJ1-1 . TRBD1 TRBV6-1 TGTGCCAGCAGTGAAGGACTCCAGACAGGGATGAACACTGAAGCTTTCTTT CASSEGLQTGMNTEAFF
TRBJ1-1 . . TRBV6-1 TGTGCCAGCAGTGCCGGAAGTACCGGGACAACCTTGAACACTGAAGCTTTCTTT CASSAGSTGTTLNTEAFF
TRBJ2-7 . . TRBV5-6 TGTGCCAGCAGCTTGGACAGGGCGAACGAGCAGTACTTC CASSLDRANEQYF
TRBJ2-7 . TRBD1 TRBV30 TGTGCCTGGAGTCCACGAGTTGGACAGGGGGGCTACGAGCAGTACTTC CAWSPRVGQGGYEQYF
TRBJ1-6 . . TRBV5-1 TGCGCCAGCAGTCCGGAGGGGCCAGAAGCTTCACCCCTCCACTTT CASSPEGPEASPLHF
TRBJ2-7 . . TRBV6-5 TGTGCCAGCAGTAACCCGACAGCACCCTACGAGCAGTACTTC CASSNPTAPYEQYF
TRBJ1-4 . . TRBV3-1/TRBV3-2 TGTGCCAGCAGCCAAGCAGCGACAGCAAATGAAAAACTGTTTTTT CASSQAATANEKLFF
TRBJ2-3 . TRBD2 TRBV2 TGTGCCAGCAGGGGTTTGGTGGCCGGGGGGTGGGATACGCAGTATTTT CASRGLVAGGWDTQYF
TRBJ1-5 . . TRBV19 TGTGCCAGTACGGGTAGTGACAATCAGCCCCAGCATTTT CASTGSDNQPQHF
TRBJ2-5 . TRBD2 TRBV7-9 TGTGCCAGCAGCTTTAGCGGGGGATACAAAGAGACCCAGTACTTC CASSFSGGYKETQYF
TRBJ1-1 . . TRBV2 TGTGCCGGAGGTAGACAGAACACTGAAGCTTTCTTT CAGGRQNTEAFF
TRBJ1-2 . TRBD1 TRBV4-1 TGCGCCAGCAGCCCACCGGGACAGGGGGCGCGAGGCTACACCTTC CASSPPGQGARGYTF
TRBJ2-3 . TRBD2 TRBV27 TGTGCCAGCAGTTTAAGGGTAGCGGGTGGCACAGATACGCAGTATTTT CASSLRVAGGTDTQYF
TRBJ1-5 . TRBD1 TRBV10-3 TGTGCCATCAGTCGGACAGGGGGCGGTCAGCCCCAGCATTTT CAISRTGGGQPQHF